Presented here are 5 T cell receptor beta chains from one specimen sequenced in a study of shared clonotypes between healthy human individuals. The assay was immunoSEQ multiplex PCR, and TCRdb's table has in-frame clones only and misses some. Among fewer than 3 million clones listed, approximately 90% were seen once. Sample: naive CD4+ T cells from PBMCs. Subset indicated: CD45RA+ positively selected. Receptors were obtained from a man between 18 and 35 years old in good health. Some clones in this sample may be carry-over from other donors' samples.

The chain uses TRBV6-5 and TRBJ1-1; 8 nucleotides line up with TRBD1. CDR3 size: 11 residues. Germline V gives CDR1 MNHEY, CDR2 SVGAGI. J gave up 8 bases and V 7 bases, and 3 bases lay outside the gene matches. DNA of the CDR3: TGTGCCAGCACCTGGACAGGGGAAGCTTTCTTT. It yields the protein CASTWTGEAFF.

V is TRBV5-4 and J is TRBJ2-3; TRBD1 or TRBD2 may be the D gene (5 bases each). From germline, CDR1 is SGHNT and CDR2 YYREEE (reference sequence). The CDR3 sequence is 14 residues long. V was clipped by 3 bases and J by 1 base, with 9 bases between them. The CDR3 DNA sequence: TGTGCCAGCAGCTACCGGGACGGCACAGATACGCAGTATTTT. Protein: CASSYRDGTDTQYF.

V is TRBV5-1 and J is TRBJ2-3; possibly TRBD2 for D (6 bases). This CDR3 has 15 amino acids. Germline V gives CDR1 SGHRS, CDR2 YFSETQ. The V gene lost 5 bases and the J gene lost 9 bases, with 22 bases spanning the gap. CDR3 nucleotide sequence: TGCGCCAGCAGGAGACTAGAGGCTTCCGAATACACGCAGTATTTT. Its translation is CASRRLEASEYTQYF.

The V call is TRBV5-6, the J call TRBJ2-6; the D is unclear. Looked up from germline, CDR1 is SGHDT and CDR2 is YYEEEE. V lost 5 bases to trimming and J lost 0 bases, with 12 bases between them. This CDR3 spans 16 amino acids. CDR3 residues: CASRTRRLSGANVLTF. The CDR3 DNA sequence: TGTGCCAGCAGGACCCGCAGGCTCTCTGGGGCCAACGTCCTGACTTTC. The variable domain in full, with the rest retrieved from reference TRBV5-6 and TRBJ2-6, is DAGVTQSPTHLIKTRGQQVTLRCSPKSGHDTVSWYQQALGQGPQFIFQYYEEEERQRGNFPDRFSGHQFPNYSSELNVNALLLGDSALYLCASRTRRLSGANVLTFGAGSRLTVL.

The J gene is TRBJ1-2, the V gene TRBV9; D gene unclear. The V end was cut by 0 bases, the J end by 6 bases, with 15 bases between. Germline CDR1 is SGDLS and CDR2 is YYNGEE. CDR3 size: 15 residues. CDR3 DNA sequence: TGTGCCAGCAGCGTAGGGCCGGGGAGTCAGAATGGCTACACCTTC. The encoded protein is CASSVGPGSQNGYTF.